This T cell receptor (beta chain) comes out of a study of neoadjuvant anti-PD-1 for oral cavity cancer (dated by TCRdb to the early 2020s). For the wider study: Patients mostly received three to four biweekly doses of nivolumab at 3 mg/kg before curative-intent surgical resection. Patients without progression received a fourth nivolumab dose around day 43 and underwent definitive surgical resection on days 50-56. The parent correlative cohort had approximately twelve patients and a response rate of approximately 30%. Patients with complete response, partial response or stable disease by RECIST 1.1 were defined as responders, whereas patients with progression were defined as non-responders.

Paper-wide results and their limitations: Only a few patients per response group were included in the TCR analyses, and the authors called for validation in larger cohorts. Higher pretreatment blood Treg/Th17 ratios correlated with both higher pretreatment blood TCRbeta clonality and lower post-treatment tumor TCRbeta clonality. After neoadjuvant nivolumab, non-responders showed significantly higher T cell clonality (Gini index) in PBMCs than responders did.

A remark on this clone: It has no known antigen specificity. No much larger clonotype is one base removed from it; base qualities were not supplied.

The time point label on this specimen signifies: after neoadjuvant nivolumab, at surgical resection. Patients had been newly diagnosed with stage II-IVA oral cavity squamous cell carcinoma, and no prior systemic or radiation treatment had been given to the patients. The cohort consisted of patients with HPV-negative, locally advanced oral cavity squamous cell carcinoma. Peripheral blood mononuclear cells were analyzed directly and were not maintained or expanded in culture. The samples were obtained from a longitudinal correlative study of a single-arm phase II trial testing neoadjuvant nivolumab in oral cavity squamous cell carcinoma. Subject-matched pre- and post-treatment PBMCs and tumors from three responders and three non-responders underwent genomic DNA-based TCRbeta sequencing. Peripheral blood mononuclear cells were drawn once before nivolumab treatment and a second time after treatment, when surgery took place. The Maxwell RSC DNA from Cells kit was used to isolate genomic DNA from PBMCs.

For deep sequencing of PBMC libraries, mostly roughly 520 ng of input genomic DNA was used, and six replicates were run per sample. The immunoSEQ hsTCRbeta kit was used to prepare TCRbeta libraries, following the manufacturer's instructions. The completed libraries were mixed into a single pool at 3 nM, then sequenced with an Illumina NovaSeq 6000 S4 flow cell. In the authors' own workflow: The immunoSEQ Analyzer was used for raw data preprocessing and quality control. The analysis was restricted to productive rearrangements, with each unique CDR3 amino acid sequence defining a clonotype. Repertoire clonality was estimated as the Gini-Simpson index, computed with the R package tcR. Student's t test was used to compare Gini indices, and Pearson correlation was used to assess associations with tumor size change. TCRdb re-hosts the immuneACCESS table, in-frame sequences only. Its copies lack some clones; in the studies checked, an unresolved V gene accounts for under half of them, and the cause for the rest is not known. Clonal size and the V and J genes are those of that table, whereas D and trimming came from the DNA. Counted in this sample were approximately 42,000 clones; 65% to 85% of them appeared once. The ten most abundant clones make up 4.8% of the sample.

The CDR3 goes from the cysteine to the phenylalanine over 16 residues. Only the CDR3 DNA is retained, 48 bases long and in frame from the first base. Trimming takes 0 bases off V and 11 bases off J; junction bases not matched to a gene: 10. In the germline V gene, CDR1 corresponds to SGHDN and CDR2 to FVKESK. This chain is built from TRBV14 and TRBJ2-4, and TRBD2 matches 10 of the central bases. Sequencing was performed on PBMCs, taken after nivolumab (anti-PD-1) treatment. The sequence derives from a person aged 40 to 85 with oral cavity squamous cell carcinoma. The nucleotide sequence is TGTGCCAGCAGCCAAGACCAGCGGGGGGGCGAAACCGTTCAGTACTTC. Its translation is CASSQDQRGGETVQYF.